This T cell receptor (beta chain) was recorded in a study of blood T cells in healthy people across ages. Overall study results and limits: Long-lived donors carried more naive CD4+ cells and greater diversity than aged donors.

Turning to this clonotype: The antigen remains unidentified.

Combining a sample-barcoded 5' primer with a J-beta primer mix, a second PCR ran for roughly 7 to 12 cycles. Sequencing recovered at least 3 million CDR3-containing paired-end reads from each sample. MiXCR, run by TCRdb on the 5' RACE reads, gives a single entry per CDR3 protein. The table shows about 1.4 million distinct CDR3 sequences, with roughly 64% occurring only once. Looked up from germline, CDR1 is MNHEY and CDR2 is SVGEGT. V was shortened by 4 bases and J by 2 bases, with 14 bases between the two germline ends. The CDR3 totals 15 residues. V is TRBV6-2 or TRBV6-3 and J is TRBJ2-5, with no clear D. Sequencing was performed on blood. This sequence was found in a man in his late teens or twenties in good health. DNA for the CDR3: TGTGCCAGCAGTTTCCTCATGGCAGCTCAAGAGACCCAGTACTTC. It encodes CASSFLMAAQETQYF.